These 32 T cell receptor beta chains share one sample of origin, sequenced in a study of cytomegalovirus exposure and HLA in healthy donors. The data were produced by immunoSEQ multiplex PCR, yet TCRdb's version contains in-frame clones alone and is incomplete. The sample includes 200,000 to 250,000 clones, over 80% of them seen just once. Sequencing was done on a sample of PBMCs. Receptor source: a woman aged 25 to 39 in good health and CMV-seropositive.

V gene TRBV27 combines with J gene TRBJ2-6; TRBD2 might be the D (6 bases). V was pared by 8 bases and J by 1 base, with 15 bases between. The germline V gene encodes CDR1 MNHEY and CDR2 SMNVEV (reference sequence). The CDR3 runs 16 residues. The CDR3 nucleotides are TGTGCCAGCTCCTTAGATGGGGGGTCTGGGGCCAACGTCCTGACTTTC. Its protein is CASSLDGGSGANVLTF.

J is TRBJ2-7 and V is TRBV11-3; 11 nucleotides line up with TRBD1. Germline CDR1 reads SGHNT; CDR2 reads YENEEA. V lost 5 bases and J lost 1; bases outside the gene matches: 19. There are 20 residues in the CDR3. The DNA of the CDR3 is TGTGCCAGCAGCAAAACCCTGGACAGGGGGCGTGGGAAATGGTCCTACGAGCAGTACTTC. Residues: CASSKTLDRGRGKWSYEQYF.

The chain employs TRBV5-1 and TRBJ1-2; 7 bases fit TRBD1. The CDR3 length is 19 residues. The germline V gene encodes CDR1 SGHRS and CDR2 YFSETQ. Trimming at V came to 1 base and at J to 8 bases, leaving 23 bases not matched to a gene. The CDR3 protein is CASSLKFVGMTGMEEGYTF. CDR3 coding DNA: TGCGCCAGCAGCTTGAAATTCGTCGGGATGACAGGGATGGAAGAGGGCTACACCTTC.

The chain recombines TRBV4-1 with TRBJ1-4; 9 nucleotides align to TRBD1. CDR3 length: 14 amino acids. The germline CDR1 and CDR2 sequences are MGHRA and YSYEKL. The junction had 10 bases not matched to a gene; V was cut back by 5 bases and J by 12 bases. The CDR3 DNA reads TGCGCCAGCAGCAGAGGGACAGGGATACGGGAACTGTTTTTT. Its protein product is CASSRGTGIRELFF.

The chain combines TRBV30 with TRBJ1-1; D gene ambiguous. The CDR3 has 13 residues. The germline V gene has CDR1 GTSNPN and CDR2 SVGIG (reference sequence). Trimming took 5 bases from V and 4 from J, leaving 14 bases between them. CDR3 residues: CAWSHPMGTEAFF. The CDR3 DNA sequence: TGTGCCTGGTCTCACCCCATGGGCACTGAAGCTTTCTTT.

The chain is built from TRBV19 and TRBJ2-3; 7 nucleotides line up with TRBD1. Germline V gene data show CDR1 as LNHDA and CDR2 as SQIVND (reference sequence). With 7 bases clipped from V and 2 bases from J, the junction kept 12 bases outside the gene matches. CDR3 length: 16 amino acids. The chain's CDR3 is CASTDRQGLTTDTQYF. In DNA form, the CDR3 reads TGTGCCAGTACCGACCGACAGGGCCTCACCACAGATACGCAGTATTTT.

The J gene is TRBJ1-1, the V gene TRBV10-3; unclear D gene. The CDR3 runs to 13 residues. The germline V gene encodes CDR1 ENHRY and CDR2 SYGVKD. Trimming took off 2 bases at V and 4 bases at J, with 8 bases between the two ends. The DNA for the CDR3 is TGTGCCATCAGTGAGACAATAACCACTGAAGCTTTCTTT. It yields the protein CAISETITTEAFF.

The rearrangement joins TRBV2 to TRBJ2-1; 8 bases are shared with TRBD2. CDR1 is SNHLY, CDR2 FYNNEI, per germline. This CDR3 region has 13 residues. V dropped 10 bases and J dropped 7; count of bases not matched to a gene: 9. The CDR3 spells CATETSEENEQFF. For the CDR3, the DNA is TGTGCCACTGAGACTAGCGAGGAGAATGAGCAGTTCTTC.

This CDR3 reads CASSLASGSYDEQFF. The DNA for the CDR3 is TGTGCCAGCAGTTTGGCCAGCGGGAGTTACGATGAGCAGTTCTTC. The chain couples TRBV27 to TRBJ2-1, with 8 bases matching TRBD2. V was pared by 3 bases and J by 8 bases, with 9 bases of the junction left unmatched. Germline values: CDR1 MNHEY, CDR2 SMNVEV (reference sequence). The CDR3 is 15 amino acids.

V and J are TRBV12-5 and TRBJ1-2, with TRBD1 as a possible D gene (5 bases). Germline values: CDR1 LGHNT, CDR2 FRNRAP. The CDR3 totals 13 residues. V gave up 4 bases and J gave up 7 bases, with 13 bases separating them. The CDR3 here is CASGSRGAIGYTF. The CDR3 nucleotides read TGTGCTAGTGGTTCCCGAGGGGCGATTGGCTACACCTTC.

CDR3 region: CASFPEKSDTQYF. CDR3 sequence (DNA): TGTGCCAGCTTTCCCGAGAAATCAGATACGCAGTATTTT. The chain is built from TRBV2 and TRBJ2-3; the D is unclear. The CDR3 runs to 13 residues. V lost 8 bases, J lost 4 bases, and 13 bases lay in between. Germline CDR1 and CDR2: SNHLY and FYNNEI. Combining the CDR3 with reference TRBV2 and TRBJ2-3 gives the whole variable domain EPEVTQTPSHQVTQMGQEVILRCVPISNHLYFYWYRQILGQKVEFLVSFYNNEISEKSEIFDDQFSVERPDGSNFTLKIRSTKLEDSAMYFCASFPEKSDTQYFGPGTRLTVL.

The V gene is TRBV5-1, the J gene TRBJ2-2; 9 bases align to TRBD2. There are 16 residues in the CDR3. CDR1 SGHRS and CDR2 YFSETQ come from the germline V gene. Trimming cost V 4 bases and J 4 bases; bases outside gene matches: 8. For the CDR3, the DNA is TGCGCCAGCAGCCCCCGGAATAGCGGGAGCACCGGGGAGCTGTTTTTT. Translating it yields CASSPRNSGSTGELFF.

The V call is TRBV30, the J call TRBJ1-1, with a possible D match to TRBD1 (5 bases). This CDR3 is built from 13 residues. The germline gives CDR1 GTSNPN, CDR2 SVGIG (reference sequence). V lost 8 bases and J 2 bases, leaving 15 bases between the germline ends. The CDR3 here is CAGGSGGNTEAFF. In DNA, the CDR3 is TGTGCCGGGGGTTCAGGTGGAAACACTGAAGCTTTCTTT.

The chain recombines TRBV6-5 with TRBJ1-1, with TRBD1 identical over 9 bases. CDR1 and CDR2 from the germline V gene are MNHEY and SVGAGI. After removal of 6 bases from V and 12 bases from J, the junction contained 8 bases not matched to a gene. The length of the CDR3 is 12 residues. The DNA for the CDR3 is TGTGCCAGCAGACCTACAGGGGGCAAGACTTTCTTT. This codes for CASRPTGGKTFF.

In regard to this clone: Since a much larger clone is just one base distant, this may be a read error. The chain uses TRBV14 and TRBJ2-7; 11 nucleotides align to TRBD2. Germline CDR1 is SGHDN and CDR2 is FVKESK. V dropped 1 base and J dropped 1; count of bases not matched to a gene: 0. The CDR3 extends over 15 amino acids. CDR3 DNA sequence: TGTGCCAGCAGCCAAGGACTAGCGGGATCCTACGAGCAGTACTTC. As protein: CASSQGLAGSYEQYF.

The V call is TRBV7-3, the J call TRBJ2-1; the D gene is possibly TRBD2 (6 bases). Germline V lookup: CDR1 SGHTA, CDR2 FQGTGA. V was shortened by 6 bases and J by 5 bases, with 20 bases between the two germline ends. The CDR3 has 16 residues. The CDR3 loop is CASSRSGGGANNEQFF. CDR3 DNA sequence: TGTGCCAGCAGTCGATCGGGCGGCGGGGCCAACAATGAGCAGTTCTTC.

The chain uses TRBV2 and TRBJ1-1, with D hard to call. The CDR3 consists of 13 residues. Germline V gives CDR1 SNHLY, CDR2 FYNNEI. V was cut by 1 base and J by 4 bases, with 7 bases left in between. The CDR3 protein is CASSEGGGTEAFF. As DNA, the CDR3 is TGTGCCAGCAGTGAAGGCGGCGGCACTGAAGCTTTCTTT.

V gene TRBV11-3 combines with J gene TRBJ2-6; D call uncertain. Germline-derived CDR1 and CDR2 are SGHNT and YENEEA. The CDR3 extends over 16 amino acids. Trimming took off 1 base at V and 0 bases at J, with 7 bases between the two ends. Here the CDR3 DNA reads TGTGCCAGCAGCTTAGCTGGCGTCTCTGGGGCCAACGTCCTGACTTTC. Encoded protein: CASSLAGVSGANVLTF.

The V call is TRBV29-1, the J call TRBJ2-1, with D perhaps being TRBD1 or TRBD2 (5 bases each). The CDR3 runs 21 residues. CDR1 SQVTM and CDR2 ANQGSEA come from the germline V gene. V lost 1 base and J lost 9, with 37 bases in between. This CDR3 is CSVEGFLIISWGSGHVGEQFF. For the CDR3, the DNA is TGCAGCGTTGAAGGATTCCTTATAATCTCATGGGGCTCGGGGCATGTGGGTGAGCAGTTCTTC.

The V call is TRBV5-1, the J call TRBJ2-4, with 8 nucleotides matching TRBD1. Per germline, CDR1 SGHRS and CDR2 YFSETQ. Trimming removed 2 bases from V and 0 bases from J; junction bases left unmatched: 4. The CDR3 loop spans 16 amino acids. CDR3 residues: CASSFGQGLAKNIQYF. The DNA of the CDR3 is TGCGCCAGCAGCTTCGGACAGGGCTTAGCCAAAAACATTCAGTACTTC.

The chain links TRBV6-5 to TRBJ2-7; the D call may be TRBD1 or TRBD2 (6 bases each). Trimming pared 2 bases from V and 5 bases from J, leaving 10 bases between. Per the germline V gene, CDR1 is MNHEY and CDR2 is SVGAGI. This CDR3 is 13 amino acids long. In DNA form, the CDR3 reads TGTGCCAGCAGTTACAAGGGGGGAAACGAGCAGTACTTC. It is translated as CASSYKGGNEQYF.

This clone was recorded a few times. The rearrangement uses TRBV2 and TRBJ1-4; D uncertain. This CDR3 comprises 13 residues. V was clipped by 6 bases and J by 7 bases, with 12 bases between them. Per germline, CDR1 SNHLY and CDR2 FYNNEI. Written as DNA, the CDR3 is TGTGCCAGCAGCCCACGGGAGGGTGAAAAACTGTTTTTT. This codes for CASSPREGEKLFF.

The chain uses TRBV6-5 and TRBJ1-1, with D perhaps TRBD1 (5 bases). Germline V CDR1 and CDR2: MNHEY, SVGAGI. Trimming pared 4 bases from V and 4 bases from J, leaving 10 bases between. CDR3 length: 13 amino acids. The CDR3 here is CASSWDASTEAFF. The CDR3 nucleotides read TGTGCCAGCAGTTGGGACGCGTCCACTGAAGCTTTCTTT.

This sequence joins TRBV5-1 and TRBJ1-1; unclear D gene. V dropped 0 bases and J dropped 6 bases, with 12 bases sitting between them. Germline V lookup: CDR1 SGHRS, CDR2 YFSETQ. The CDR3 totals 14 residues. Here the CDR3 reads CASSLERAVAEAFF. The DNA for the CDR3 is TGCGCCAGCAGCTTGGAGCGGGCAGTCGCTGAAGCTTTCTTT.

The chain joins TRBV28 to TRBJ2-1, with 8 bases lining up with TRBD1. The V and J ends lost 6 bases and 3 bases, in that order; junction bases with no gene match: 7. The CDR3 consists of 15 residues. Germline V gives CDR1 MDHEN, CDR2 SYDVKM. Here the CDR3 DNA reads TGTGCCAGCAGCCGGGGACAGGAGGGCTACAATGAGCAGTTCTTC. Amino acid sequence: CASSRGQEGYNEQFF. Based on the CDR3 plus reference TRBV28 and TRBJ2-1, the full variable domain is DVKVTQSSRYLVKRTGEKVFLECVQDMDHENMFWYRQDPGLGLRLIYFSYDVKMKEKGDIPEGYSVSREKKERFSLILESASTNQTSMYLCASSRGQEGYNEQFFGPGTRLTVL.

This chain connects TRBV7-9 to TRBJ1-1; the D gene is possibly TRBD1 (5 bases). CDR3 size: 12 residues. CDR1 and CDR2 (germline): SEHNR, FQNEAQ (reference sequence). Trimming took off 1 base at V and 10 bases at J, with 10 bases between the two ends. The CDR3 reads CASSLGDSRAFF. The CDR3 nucleotides are TGTGCCAGCAGCTTAGGAGACAGTAGAGCTTTCTTT.

The chain links TRBV2 to TRBJ1-5; no clear D. This CDR3 contains 13 residues. The ends were cut back, 0 bases at V and 4 bases at J, with 4 bases in the middle. CDR1 and CDR2 from the germline V gene are SNHLY and FYNNEI. CDR3 coding DNA: TGTGCCAGCAGTGAAGCACTAAATCAGCCCCAGCATTTT. It encodes CASSEALNQPQHF.

This chain connects TRBV5-1 to TRBJ2-3; 13 bases map to TRBD2. The CDR3 is 15 amino acids. Germline assignment: CDR1 SGHRS and CDR2 YFSETQ. V shed 3 bases, J shed 7 bases, and the junction held 5 bases outside the gene matches. In DNA form, the CDR3 reads TGCGCCAGCAGCTCACTAGCGGGAGGGCCAAATACGCAGTATTTT. Its protein is CASSSLAGGPNTQYF.

The gene calls are TRBV29-1 and TRBJ1-1; TRBD1 might be the D (5 bases). CDR1 is SQVTM and CDR2 is ANQGSEA in the germline V gene. V was shortened by 7 bases and J by 5 bases, with 17 bases between the two germline ends. CDR3 length equals 13 residues. In nucleotides, the CDR3 is TGCAGCGGAACCAAGGGGCCCTCGACTGAAGCTTTCTTT. Its protein product is CSGTKGPSTEAFF.

The chain has TRBV7-9 and TRBJ2-1; no reliable D call. The CDR3 totals 10 residues. The germline V and J ends were trimmed by 1 base and 8 bases, with 0 bases remaining between them. CDR1 is SEHNR, CDR2 FQNEAQ, per germline (reference sequence). The CDR3 is CASSLDEQFF. Here the CDR3 DNA reads TGTGCCAGCAGCTTAGATGAGCAGTTCTTC.

This chain joins TRBV6-1 and TRBJ2-7; 7 bases align to TRBD1. Germline V gene lookup returns CDR1 MNHNS and CDR2 SASEGT. This CDR3 region has 12 residues. V dropped 8 bases and J dropped 3; count of bases not matched to a gene: 4. The CDR3 sequence is CASLDRVYEQYF. The CDR3 DNA follows: TGTGCCAGCCTAGACAGGGTCTACGAGCAGTACTTC.

This clone showed up just a few times. V and J are TRBV4-3 and TRBJ1-2; TRBD1 matches 8 bases. This CDR3 is 13 amino acids long. Unmatched junction bases numbered 5, after V lost 4 bases and J lost 7 bases. Looked up from germline, CDR1 is LGHNA and CDR2 is YSLEER. The CDR3 is CASSPRGLVGYTF. The DNA for the CDR3 is TGCGCCAGCAGCCCCAGGGGGCTCGTTGGCTACACCTTC.